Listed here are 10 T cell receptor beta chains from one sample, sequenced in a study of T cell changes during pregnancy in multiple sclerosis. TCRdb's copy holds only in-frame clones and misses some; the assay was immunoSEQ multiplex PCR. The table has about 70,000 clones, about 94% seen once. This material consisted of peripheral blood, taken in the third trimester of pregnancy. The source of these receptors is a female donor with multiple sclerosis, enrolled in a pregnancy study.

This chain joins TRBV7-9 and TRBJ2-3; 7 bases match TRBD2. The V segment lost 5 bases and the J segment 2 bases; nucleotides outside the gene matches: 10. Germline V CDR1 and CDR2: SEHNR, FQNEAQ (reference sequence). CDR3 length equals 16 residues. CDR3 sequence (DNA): TGTGCCAGCAGCCTCACCGGGGGGAGACCCACAGATACGCAGTATTTT. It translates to CASSLTGGRPTDTQYF.

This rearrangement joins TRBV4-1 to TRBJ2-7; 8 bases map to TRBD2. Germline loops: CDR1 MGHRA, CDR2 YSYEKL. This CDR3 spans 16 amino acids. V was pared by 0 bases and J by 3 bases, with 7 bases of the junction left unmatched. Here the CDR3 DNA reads TGCGCCAGCAGCCAAGATCCCGGACTAGCACGCTACGAGCAGTACTTC. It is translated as CASSQDPGLARYEQYF.

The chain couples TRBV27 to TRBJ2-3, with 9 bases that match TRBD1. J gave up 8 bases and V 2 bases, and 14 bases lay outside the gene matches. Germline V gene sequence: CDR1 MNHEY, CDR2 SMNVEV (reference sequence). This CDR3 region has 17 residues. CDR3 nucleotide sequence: TGTGCCAGCAGTTTAGTCGGGTTCGGACAGGGGAGGGCTACGCAGTATTTT. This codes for CASSLVGFGQGRATQYF.

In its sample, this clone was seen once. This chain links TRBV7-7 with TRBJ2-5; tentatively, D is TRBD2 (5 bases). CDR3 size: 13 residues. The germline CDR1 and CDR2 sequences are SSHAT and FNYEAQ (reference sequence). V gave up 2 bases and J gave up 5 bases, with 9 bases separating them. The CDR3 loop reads CASSLRLLETQYF. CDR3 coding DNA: TGTGCCAGCAGCTTACGACTATTGGAGACCCAGTACTTC.

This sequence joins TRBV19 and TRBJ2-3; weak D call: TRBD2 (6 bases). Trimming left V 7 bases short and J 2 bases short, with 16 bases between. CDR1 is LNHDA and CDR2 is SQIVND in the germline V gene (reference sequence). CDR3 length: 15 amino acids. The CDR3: CASTDRRRDTDTQYF. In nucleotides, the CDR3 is TGTGCCAGTACCGACCGGCGGCGGGACACAGATACGCAGTATTTT.

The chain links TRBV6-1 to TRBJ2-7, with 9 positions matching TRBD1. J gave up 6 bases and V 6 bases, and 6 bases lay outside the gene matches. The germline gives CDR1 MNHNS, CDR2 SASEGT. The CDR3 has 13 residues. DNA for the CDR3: TGTGCCAGCAGCCTTGGGACAGGGAGCGAGCAGTACTTC. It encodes CASSLGTGSEQYF.

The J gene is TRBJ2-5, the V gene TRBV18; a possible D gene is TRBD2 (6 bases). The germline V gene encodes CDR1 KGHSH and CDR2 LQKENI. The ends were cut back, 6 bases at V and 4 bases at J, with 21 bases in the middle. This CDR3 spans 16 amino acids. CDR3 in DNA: TGTGCCAGCTCTCCAACCCTGATGGGGGAGGTAGAGACCCAGTACTTC. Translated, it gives CASSPTLMGEVETQYF. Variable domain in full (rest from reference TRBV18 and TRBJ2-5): NAGVMQNPRHLVRRRGQEARLRCSPMKGHSHVYWYRQLPEEGLKFMVYLQKENIIDESGMPKERFSAEFPKEGPSILRIQQVVRGDSAAYFCASSPTLMGEVETQYFGPGTRLLVL.

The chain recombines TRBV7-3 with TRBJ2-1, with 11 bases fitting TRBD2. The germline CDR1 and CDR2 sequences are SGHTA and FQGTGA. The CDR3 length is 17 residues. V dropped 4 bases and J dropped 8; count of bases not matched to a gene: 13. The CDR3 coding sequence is TGTGCCAGCAGCTCGCCCCGAGGTAGCGGGGGGGCGGATGAGCAGTTCTTC. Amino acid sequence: CASSSPRGSGGADEQFF.

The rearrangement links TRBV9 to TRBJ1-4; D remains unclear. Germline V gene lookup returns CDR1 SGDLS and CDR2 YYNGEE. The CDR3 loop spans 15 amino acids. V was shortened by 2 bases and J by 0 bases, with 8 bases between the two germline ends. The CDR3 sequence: CASSVGPATNEKLFF. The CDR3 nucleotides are TGTGCCAGCAGCGTTGGGCCTGCAACTAATGAAAAACTGTTTTTT.

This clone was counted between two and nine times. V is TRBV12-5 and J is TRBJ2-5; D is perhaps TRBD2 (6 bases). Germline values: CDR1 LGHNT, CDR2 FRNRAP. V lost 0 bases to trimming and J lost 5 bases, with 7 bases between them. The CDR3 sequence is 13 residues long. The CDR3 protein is CASGLVGRETQYF. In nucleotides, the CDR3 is TGTGCTAGTGGTTTGGTAGGGAGGGAGACCCAGTACTTC.